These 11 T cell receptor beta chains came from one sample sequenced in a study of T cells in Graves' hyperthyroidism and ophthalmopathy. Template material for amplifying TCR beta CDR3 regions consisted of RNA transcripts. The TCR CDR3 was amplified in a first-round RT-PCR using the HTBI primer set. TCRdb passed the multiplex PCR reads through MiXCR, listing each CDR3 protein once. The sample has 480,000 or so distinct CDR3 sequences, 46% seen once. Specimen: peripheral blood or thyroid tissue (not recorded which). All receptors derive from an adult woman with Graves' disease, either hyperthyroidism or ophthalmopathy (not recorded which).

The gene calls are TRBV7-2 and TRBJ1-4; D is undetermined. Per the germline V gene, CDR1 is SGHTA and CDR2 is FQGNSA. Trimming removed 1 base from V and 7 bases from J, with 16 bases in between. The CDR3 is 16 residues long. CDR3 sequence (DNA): TGTGCCAGCAGCTTAGACATTTCCCGCCCGGGTGAAAAACTGTTTTTT. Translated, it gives CASSLDISRPGEKLFF.

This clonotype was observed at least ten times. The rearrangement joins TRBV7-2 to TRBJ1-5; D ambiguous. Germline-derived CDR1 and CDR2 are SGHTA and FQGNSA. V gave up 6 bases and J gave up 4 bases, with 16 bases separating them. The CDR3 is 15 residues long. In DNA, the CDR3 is TGTGCCAGCAGGGTCAGTCTATTACCAAATCAGCCCCAGCATTTT. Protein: CASRVSLLPNQPQHF.

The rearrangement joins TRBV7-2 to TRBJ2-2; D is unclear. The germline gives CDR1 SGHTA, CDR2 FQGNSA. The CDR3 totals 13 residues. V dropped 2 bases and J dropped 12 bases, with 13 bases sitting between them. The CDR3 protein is CASSLRYLGQLFF. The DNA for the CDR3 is TGTGCCAGCAGCTTAAGGTATCTAGGGCAGCTGTTTTTT.

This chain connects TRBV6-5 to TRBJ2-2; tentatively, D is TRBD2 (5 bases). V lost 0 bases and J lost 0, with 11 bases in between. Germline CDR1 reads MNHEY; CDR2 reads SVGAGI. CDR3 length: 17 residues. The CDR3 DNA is TGTGCCAGCAGTTACTCGTTCCTAGCTGCGAACACCGGGGAGCTGTTTTTT. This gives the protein CASSYSFLAANTGELFF.

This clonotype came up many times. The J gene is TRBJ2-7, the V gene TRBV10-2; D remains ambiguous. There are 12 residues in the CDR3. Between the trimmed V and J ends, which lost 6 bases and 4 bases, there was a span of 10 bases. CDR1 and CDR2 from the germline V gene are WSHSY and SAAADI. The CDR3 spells CASSTARYEQYF. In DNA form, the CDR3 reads TGCGCCAGCAGCACCGCAAGATACGAGCAGTACTTC.

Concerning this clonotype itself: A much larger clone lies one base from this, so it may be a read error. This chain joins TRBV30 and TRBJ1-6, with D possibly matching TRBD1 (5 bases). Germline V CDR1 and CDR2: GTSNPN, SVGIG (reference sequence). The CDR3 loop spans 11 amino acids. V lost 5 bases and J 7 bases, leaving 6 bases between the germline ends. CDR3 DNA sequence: TGTGCCTGGGGGACCAATTCACCCCTCCACTTT. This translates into CAWGTNSPLHF. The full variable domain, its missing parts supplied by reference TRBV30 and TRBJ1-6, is SQTIHQWPATLVQPVGSPLSLECTVEGTSNPNLYWYRQAAGRGLQLLFYSVGIGQISSEVPQNLSASRPQDRQFILSSKKLLLSDSGFYLCAWGTNSPLHFGNGTRLTVT.

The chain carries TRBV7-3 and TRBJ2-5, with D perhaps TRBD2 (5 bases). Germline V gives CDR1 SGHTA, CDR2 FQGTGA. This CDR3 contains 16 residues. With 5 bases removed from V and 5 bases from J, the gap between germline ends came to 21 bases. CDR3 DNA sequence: TGTGCCAGCAGCCCTGGCCTGAGGGCCAGAGAGGAGACCCAGTACTTC. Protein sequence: CASSPGLRAREETQYF.

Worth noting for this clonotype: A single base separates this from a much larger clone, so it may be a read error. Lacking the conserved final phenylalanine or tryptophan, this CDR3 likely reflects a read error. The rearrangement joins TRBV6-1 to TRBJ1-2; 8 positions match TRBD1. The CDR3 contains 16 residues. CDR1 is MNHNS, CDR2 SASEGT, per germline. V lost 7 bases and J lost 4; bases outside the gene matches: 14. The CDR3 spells CASNFNPGGLSYGYTL. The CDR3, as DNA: TGTGCCAGCAACTTTAATCCAGGGGGCTTGAGCTATGGCTACACCCTC.

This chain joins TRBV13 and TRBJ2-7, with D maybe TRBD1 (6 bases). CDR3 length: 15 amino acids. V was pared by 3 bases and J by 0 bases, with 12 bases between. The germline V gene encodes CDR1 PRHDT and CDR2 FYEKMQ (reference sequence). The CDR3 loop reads CASSFGTSSSYEQYF. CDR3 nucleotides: TGTGCCAGCAGCTTTGGGACATCTAGCTCCTACGAGCAGTACTTC.

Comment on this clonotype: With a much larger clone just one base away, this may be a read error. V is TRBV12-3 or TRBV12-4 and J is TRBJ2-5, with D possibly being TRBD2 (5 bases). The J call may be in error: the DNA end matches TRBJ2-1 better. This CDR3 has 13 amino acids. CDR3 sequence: CASSLGSLETQFF. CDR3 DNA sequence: TGTGCCAGCAGTTTGGGGAGTTTAGAGACCCAGTTCTTC.

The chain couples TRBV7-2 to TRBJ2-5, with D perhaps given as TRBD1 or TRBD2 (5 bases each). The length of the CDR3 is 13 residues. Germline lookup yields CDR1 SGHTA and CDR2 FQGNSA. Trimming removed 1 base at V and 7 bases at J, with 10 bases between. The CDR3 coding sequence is TGTGCCAGCAGCTTAGGCGAGGGGCGGACCCAGTACTTC. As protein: CASSLGEGRTQYF.